This TCR beta chain emerged from a study of CD8+ T cells in alopecia areata. The authors extracted RNA and reverse transcribed it into cDNA as the sequencing template. The method was immunoSEQ multiplex PCR; TCRdb's version includes in-frame clones alone and lacks a portion of them. This sample yields around 270,000 clones, of which over 45% are seen a single time; around 1.7% belongs to the top ten. Points on this clone: What it binds is unknown.

The treatment here: oral pan-JAK inhibitor, 5-10 mg twice daily. From PBMCs, CD4+ and CD8+ T cells were sorted. Study results and caveats: Just one nonresponder means the tie between baseline CD8+ expansion and response stays uncertain.

The TCR was taken from a human donor with alopecia areata. The sequencing here drew on CD4+ T cells sorted from blood, taken at week 24, from a patient treated with tofacitinib.

The CDR3 DNA reads as TGTGCCAGCAGTGAATTTGGGGCCGCCTATGGCTACACCTTC. This codes for CASSEFGAAYGYTF. The chain couples TRBV2 to TRBJ1-2; D is possibly TRBD1 (5 bases). Germline V lookup: CDR1 SNHLY, CDR2 FYNNEI. This CDR3 comprises 14 residues. V gave up 2 bases and J gave up 4 bases, with 11 bases separating them.